The TCR beta chain under discussion was sequenced for a study of Ad26.COV2.S vaccination and SARS-CoV-2 variants. Study at large: Intramuscularly, Ad26.COV2.S was given either once or twice, 56 days apart. Study-wide results and caveats: Vaccinated individuals (as opposed to placebo recipients) had higher spike-specific TCR breadth.

Regarding treatment: around 19 received Ad26.COV2.S at low or high dose, single or two shots; several received placebo; per-sample allocation not given. Samples came from day 63 after the first vaccine or placebo injection. Based in Boston, the donor was an adult of 18-55 years. Remarks on this clone: The antigen is undetermined.

Assay: immunoSEQ multiplex PCR; the TCRdb copy retains only in-frame clones and omits some. The sample comprises 250,000 or so clones, roughly 87% of which are singletons, and less than 3% rests with the top ten. This CDR3 is 17 amino acids long. CDR1 and CDR2 (germline): SGHAT, FQNNGV. V was clipped by 5 bases and J by 0 bases; unmatched bases: 4. This rearrangement joins TRBV11-2 to TRBJ2-1, with 13 bases that match TRBD2. Sequences were derived from peripheral blood, sampled in a trial of Ad26.COV2.S vaccine versus placebo. This receptor was obtained from a person aged 18-65 years who received the Ad26.COV2.S COVID-19 vaccine or a placebo. The CDR3 spells CASSKRTSGSSYNEQFF. DNA for the CDR3: TGTGCCAGCAGCAAACGGACTAGCGGGAGCTCCTACAATGAGCAGTTCTTC. The full variable domain, in which reference TRBV11-2 and TRBJ2-1 provide the parts outside the CDR3, is EAGVAQSPRYKIIEKRQSVAFWCNPISGHATLYWYQQILGQGPKLLIQFQNNGVVDDSQLPKDRFSAERLKGVDSTLKIQPAKLEDSAVYLCASSKRTSGSSYNEQFFGPGTRLTVL.